This T cell receptor beta chain was identified in a study of T-cell memory formation after mild COVID-19. Points from the study as a whole: Clones that contracted from day 15 to 85 were balanced CD4/CD8, while later expanders leaned CD4+. CD4+ contracting clones were mainly CM and EM; CD8+ ones, EMRA.

Comment on this clonotype: As yet, its antigen is unknown.

Trimming took off 0 bases at V and 5 bases at J, with 10 bases between the two ends. CDR1 MNHNY and CDR2 SVGAGI come from the germline V gene (reference sequence). The CDR3 sequence is 14 residues long. 5'RACE, which relied on constant-segment primers, yielded TCR alpha and TCR beta cDNA libraries carrying sample barcodes and UMIs. TCRdb reprocessed the 5' RACE reads with MiXCR, giving one entry per CDR3 protein. This sample has 68,000 or so distinct CDR3 sequences, with approximately 15% found just once. Sequenced sample: PBMCs or a T cell subset sorted from them (not recorded which). The chain joins TRBV6-6 to TRBJ1-2; D unresolved. The TCR comes from an adult woman who had mild COVID-19 (a few samples of this study predate the infection). Cell type and time point are not known. CDR3 in amino acids: CASSYSAPRYGYTF. DNA for the CDR3: TGTGCCAGCAGTTACTCGGCCCCTCGATATGGCTACACCTTC.